The present T cell receptor beta chain was sequenced within a study of blood T cell repertoires in COVID-19. Looking at the study overall: The samples span acute and convalescent COVID-19 from the United States, Italy and Spain. The analysed material was cDNA or gDNA that came from T cells, B-cell-depleted T cells, or PBMCs.

The CDR3 is 17 residues long. Trimming removed 0 bases at V and 4 bases at J, with 16 bases between. Looked up from germline, CDR1 is MRHNA and CDR2 is SNTAGT. Recovery among Cohort 3 donors was established by two negative PCRs, clearance, or symptom resolution. Original processing notes: Researchers report that nucleated cell counts were estimated from reference gene primer amplification. Clones were sequenced by immunoSEQ multiplex PCR, and TCRdb holds only the in-frame ones, with some missing. The DNA gave D and trimming, while V, J and clone size come from that table. The table includes approximately 350,000 clones, around 87% detected once. This clone appeared once.

The TCR sequence derives from a man between 18 and 29 years old who had recovered from COVID-19. Sequencing was done on a sample of PBMCs or T cells enriched from blood (not recorded which). The chain links TRBV6-4 to TRBJ1-5; D possibly corresponds to TRBD1 (6 bases). CDR3: CASSDSTGRLENQPQHF. The CDR3 nucleotides are TGTGCCAGCAGTGACTCGACAGGTCGACTGGAAAATCAGCCCCAGCATTTT.